Detailed here is one T cell receptor beta chain. V was clipped by 2 bases and J by 9 bases, with 8 bases between them. The germline V gene has CDR1 GTSNPN and CDR2 SVGIG (reference sequence). The CDR3 is 11 amino acids. In the authors' methods: How many nucleated cells were present was estimated from reference gene primer amplification. Profiled with immunoSEQ multiplex PCR; TCRdb holds only in-frame clones, not every one. V and J calls and clone size follow that table, whereas D and trimming were derived from the DNA. The sample shows 300,000 to 400,000 clones, around nine tenths of them seen only once. This entry belongs to a study of blood T cell repertoires in COVID-19. Study context: Nucleic acid was either cDNA or gDNA, and it came from T cells, B-cell-depleted T cells, or PBMCs.

Material: peripheral blood. The chain couples TRBV30 to TRBJ2-1; D unclear. The origin of this receptor is a woman between 45 and 65 years old with active or convalescent COVID-19. CDR3 bases: TGTGCCTGGAGTTTAGGCGGTGAGCAGTTCTTC. Protein: CAWSLGGEQFF.